The following is a T cell receptor beta chain sequence with its context. Its antigen is not yet known. The sample holds no much larger clone one base away, and base qualities are not on file. This entry is derived from a study of CD8+ T cells in alopecia areata (dated by TCRdb to between 2017 and 2018). A note on the overall study: The treated patients, all with moderate-to-severe alopecia areata, were enrolled in an open-label pilot trial of oral tofacitinib given at 5 to 10 mg twice daily. Patients stayed on tofacitinib for 6 to 18 months and then had 6 months of follow-up off drug so that delayed response and recurrence could be assessed. The SALT score, which quantifies the percentage of affected scalp surface area, was used to measure disease severity in treated patients. The study used high-throughput TCRbeta sequencing to examine T cell clonal expansion in alopecia areata, in both the C3H/HeJ mouse model and human patients. In humans, TCRbeta sequencing was performed on scalp tissue and on sorted CD4+ and CD8+ peripheral blood T cells from healthy controls and from patients with patchy or totalis/universalis alopecia areata. Biopsies were taken from tofacitinib-treated patients at baseline and at 4 and 24 weeks of treatment, and a later scalp biopsy was taken in several of the tofacitinib-treated patients. Scalp clonality was compared among normal scalp (n=4), patchy alopecia areata scalp (n=8), and alopecia totalis/universalis scalp (n=8). RNA came from the PAXgene miRNA kit for fixed scalp, the miRNeasy kit for PBMCs, and the RNeasy kit for mouse skin. Amplification of TCRbeta CDR3 regions was done by immunoSEQ multiplex PCR using 35 Vbeta forward primers and 13 Jbeta reverse primers. Findings and caveats that apply to the study as a whole: Compared with normal scalp, lesional scalp had higher clonality and more expanded CD8+ clones, particularly in alopecia totalis/universalis, a pattern that suggests antigenic drive. Scalp TCR repertoire analysis is complicated because resident alphabeta T cells in normal human skin are also sequenced, whereas mouse skin is dominated by gammadelta T cells. The treated cohort was small, with a single nonresponder, so links between baseline CD8+ expansion and response need larger studies. TCR sequences shared between patients were less clear than in mice, possibly partly because of HLA diversity in the patient population. Tofacitinib significantly lowered scalp clonality and the number of expanded CD8+ clones among the top 100 scalp clones. During tofacitinib treatment, many expanded lesional clones stuck around in both scalp and blood, and this persistence may partly explain why relapse happens after treatment is stopped.

Per the germline V gene (reference sequence), GTSNPN is the CDR1 and SVGIG is the CDR2. V lost 4 bases and J lost 1 base; the stretch between them is 10 bases long. The CDR3 goes from the cysteine to the phenylalanine over 13 residues. Only the CDR3 DNA is retained, 39 bases long and in frame from the first base. In light of the paper, this sample's treatment or condition label describes: oral pan-JAK inhibitor, 5-10 mg twice daily. Peripheral blood and lesional scalp punch biopsies were obtained from patients with alopecia areata. PBMCs were isolated by density centrifugation and stained for CD3, CD4 and CD8, and CD4+ and CD8+ T cells were sorted on a FACSAria. Libraries were made using the immunoSEQ multiplex PCR assay. RNA was extracted from all samples and reverse transcribed into cDNA as template for TCR sequencing. SuperScript III was used to make first-strand cDNA, primed with a 2:1 mix of oligo-dT and random hexamers. A synthetic immune receptor repertoire was used to assess amplification bias, and residual bias was removed computationally. The study's own analysis went as follows. Raw reads were preprocessed to remove errors, and CDR3 was defined by IMGT conventions from the conserved cysteine to phenylalanine. Clonality was computed by normalizing Shannon entropy by log2 of the number of productive unique TCRs and subtracting the result from 1. CD4 or CD8 identity of scalp clones was inferred by cross-referencing scalp TCRbeta sequences with sorted blood CD4 and CD8 repertoires. Here the immuneACCESS table is served through TCRdb, limited to in-frame sequences with V and J called. Missing clones are a known gap in these copies; in checked studies unresolved V genes cover under half, and the rest lacks a known reason. The V and J calls and clone size come from that table; D and trimming were worked out from the DNA. This sample is represented by about 250,000 clones; 60% of them were singletons. The ten most abundant clones make up 0.9% to 0.95% of the sample.

The sequence was obtained from a human donor with alopecia areata. The sample consisted of CD4+ T cells sorted from blood, taken around week 52, from a patient treated with tofacitinib. Recombination linked TRBV30 to TRBJ1-1; the D gene identity is not certain. This receptor has the CDR3 CAWIGSPNTEAFF. The sequence in DNA is TGTGCCTGGATCGGCAGCCCGAACACTGAAGCTTTCTTT.